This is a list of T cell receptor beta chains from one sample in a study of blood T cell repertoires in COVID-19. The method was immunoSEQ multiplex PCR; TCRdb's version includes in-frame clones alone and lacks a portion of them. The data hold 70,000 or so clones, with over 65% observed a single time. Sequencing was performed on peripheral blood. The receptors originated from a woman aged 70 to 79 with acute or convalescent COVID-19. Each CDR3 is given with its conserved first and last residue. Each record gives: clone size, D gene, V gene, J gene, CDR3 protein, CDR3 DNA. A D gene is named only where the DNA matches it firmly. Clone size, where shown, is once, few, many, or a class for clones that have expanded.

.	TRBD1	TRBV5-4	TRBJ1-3	CASSPGAGGGGNTIYF	TGTGCCAGCAGCCCAGGGGCAGGGGGAGGTGGAAACACCATATATTTT
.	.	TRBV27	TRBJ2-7	CASSLRILGRGNYEQYF	TGTGCCAGCAGTTTACGTATCTTAGGACGGGGAAACTACGAGCAGTACTTC
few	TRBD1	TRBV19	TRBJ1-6	CASSIRQGARSPLHF	TGTGCCAGTAGCATAAGACAGGGGGCGCGATCACCCCTCCACTTT
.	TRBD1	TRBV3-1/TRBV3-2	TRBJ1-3	CASSPGQALSGNTIYF	TGTGCCAGCAGCCCGGGACAGGCTCTCTCTGGAAACACCATATATTTT
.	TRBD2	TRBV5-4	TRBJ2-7	CASRPGTTSHEQYF	TGTGCCAGCAGACCAGGGACTACTTCCCACGAGCAGTACTTC
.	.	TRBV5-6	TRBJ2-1	CASSLGQEKQFF	TGTGCCAGCAGCTTGGGACAGGAAAAGCAGTTCTTC
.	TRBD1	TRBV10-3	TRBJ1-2	CATSRGQGGDGGYTF	TGTGCTACAAGCCGCGGACAGGGCGGCGATGGTGGCTACACCTTC
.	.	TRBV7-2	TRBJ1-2	CASSSRHGGRVF	TGTGCCAGCAGCTCGAGGCACGGGGGGAGGGTCTTC
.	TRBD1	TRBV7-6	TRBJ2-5	CASSLSGTGLWGQETQYF	TGTGCCAGCAGTCTGTCCGGGACAGGACTTTGGGGCCAAGAGACCCAGTACTTC
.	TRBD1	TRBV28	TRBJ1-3	CASSRTGANSGNTIYF	TGTGCCAGCAGCCGGACAGGGGCCAACTCTGGAAACACCATATATTTT
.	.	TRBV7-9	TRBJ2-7	CASSLPDSSSYEQYF	TGTGCCAGCAGCCTGCCGGACAGCAGCTCCTACGAGCAGTACTTC
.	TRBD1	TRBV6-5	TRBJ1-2	CASSTRDRVYGYTF	TGTGCCAGCAGTACCCGGGACAGGGTTTATGGCTACACCTTC
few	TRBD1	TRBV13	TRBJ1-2	CASSRGGDSAYGYTF	TGTGCCAGCAGCCGCGGGGGGGACAGCGCCTATGGCTACACCTTC
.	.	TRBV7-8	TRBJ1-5	CASSPLGGGGSNQPQHF	TGTGCCAGCAGCCCTCTAGGGGGGGGCGGAAGCAATCAGCCCCAGCATTTT
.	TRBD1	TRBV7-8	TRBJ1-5	CASSARDRQPQHF	TGTGCCAGCAGTGCAAGGGACAGGCAGCCCCAGCATTTT
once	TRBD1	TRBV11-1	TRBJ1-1	CASSFRDRIRGTEAFF	TGTGCCAGCAGTTTCCGGGACAGAATTAGGGGGACTGAAGCTTTCTTT
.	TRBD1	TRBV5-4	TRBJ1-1	CASSLVLGTANTEAFF	TGTGCCAGCAGCTTGGTTCTAGGGACAGCGAACACTGAAGCTTTCTTT
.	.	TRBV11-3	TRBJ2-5	CASSPAEGLETQYF	TGTGCCAGCAGCCCAGCGGAAGGTTTAGAGACCCAGTACTTC
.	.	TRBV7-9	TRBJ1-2	CASSVGGEGYTF	TGTGCCAGCAGCGTCGGAGGGGAGGGCTACACCTTC
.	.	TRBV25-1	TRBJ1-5	CASSSAYSNQPQHF	TGTGCCAGCAGCAGCGCATATAGCAATCAGCCCCAGCATTTT
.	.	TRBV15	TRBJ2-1	CATSIGRTEQFF	TGTGCCACCAGCATCGGGCGGACAGAGCAGTTCTTC
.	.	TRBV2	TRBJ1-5	CASSEGGRRGNQPQHF	TGTGCCAGCAGTGAAGGGGGGAGGAGGGGAAATCAGCCCCAGCATTTT
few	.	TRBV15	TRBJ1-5	CATSRGGQNSNQPQHF	TGTGCCACCAGCAGAGGTGGCCAGAACAGCAATCAGCCCCAGCATTTT
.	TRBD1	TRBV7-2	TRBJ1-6	CASSFGTGENSPLHF	TGTGCCAGCAGCTTTGGGACAGGGGAAAATTCACCCCTCCACTTT
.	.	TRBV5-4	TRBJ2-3	CASSLGQDTQYF	TGTGCCAGCAGCTTGGGCCAGGATACGCAGTATTTT
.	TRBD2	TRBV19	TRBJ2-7	CASKAGERSYEQYF	TGTGCCAGTAAAGCGGGGGAGAGATCCTACGAGCAGTACTTC
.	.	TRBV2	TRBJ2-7	CASRAVLFYEQYF	TGTGCCAGCAGAGCTGTTCTATTCTACGAGCAGTACTTC
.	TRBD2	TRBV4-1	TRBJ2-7	CASSQILADYEQYF	TGCGCCAGCAGCCAGATACTAGCGGACTACGAGCAGTACTTC